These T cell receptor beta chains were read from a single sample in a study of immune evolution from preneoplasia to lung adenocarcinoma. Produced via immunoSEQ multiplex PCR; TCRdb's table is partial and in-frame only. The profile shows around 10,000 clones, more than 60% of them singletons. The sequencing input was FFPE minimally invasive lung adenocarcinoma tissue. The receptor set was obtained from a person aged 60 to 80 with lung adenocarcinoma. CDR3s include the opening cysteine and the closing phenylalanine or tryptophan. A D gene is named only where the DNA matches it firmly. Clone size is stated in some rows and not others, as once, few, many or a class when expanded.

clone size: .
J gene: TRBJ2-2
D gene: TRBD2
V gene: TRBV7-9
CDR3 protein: CASSAQGASGRSGELFF
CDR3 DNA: TGTGCCAGCAGCGCTCAAGGAGCTAGCGGGAGATCCGGGGAGCTGTTTTTT

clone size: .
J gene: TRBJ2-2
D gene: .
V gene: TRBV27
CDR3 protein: CASSLWAGSTGELFF
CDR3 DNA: TGTGCCAGCAGTTTATGGGCAGGTTCTACCGGGGAGCTGTTTTTT

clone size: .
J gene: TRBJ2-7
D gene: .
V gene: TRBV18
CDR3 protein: CASSPLQNYEQYF
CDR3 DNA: TGTGCCAGCTCACCTCTACAGAACTACGAGCAGTACTTC

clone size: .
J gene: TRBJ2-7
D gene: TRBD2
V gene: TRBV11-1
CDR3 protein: CASSFSGSGSYEQYF
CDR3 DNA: TGTGCCAGCAGTTTTAGCGGGAGTGGGTCCTACGAGCAGTACTTC

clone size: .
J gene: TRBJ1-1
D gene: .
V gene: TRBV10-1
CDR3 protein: CASSANWDTEAFF
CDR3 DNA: TGCGCCAGCAGTGCGAATTGGGACACTGAAGCTTTCTTT

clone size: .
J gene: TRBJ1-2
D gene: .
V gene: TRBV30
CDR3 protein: CAWSLNYGYTF
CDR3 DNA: TGTGCCTGGAGCCTTAACTATGGCTACACCTTC

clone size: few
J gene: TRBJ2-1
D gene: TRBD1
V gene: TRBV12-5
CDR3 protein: CASGSGTGRLGEQFF
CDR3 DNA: TGTGCTAGTGGTTCCGGGACAGGGCGTTTAGGTGAGCAGTTCTTC

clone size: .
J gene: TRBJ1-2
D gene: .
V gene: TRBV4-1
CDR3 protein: CASSQDPGASYGYTF
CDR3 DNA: TGCGCCAGCAGCCAAGATCCCGGGGCCTCCTATGGCTACACCTTC

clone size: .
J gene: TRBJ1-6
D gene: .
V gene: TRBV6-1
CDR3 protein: CAILTGAEFNSPLHF
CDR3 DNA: TGTGCCATCCTTACCGGGGCCGAGTTTAATTCACCCCTCCACTTT

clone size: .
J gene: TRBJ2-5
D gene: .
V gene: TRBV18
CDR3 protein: CASSTRGGGQETQYF
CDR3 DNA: TGTGCCAGCTCCACGAGGGGGGGCGGCCAAGAGACCCAGTACTTC

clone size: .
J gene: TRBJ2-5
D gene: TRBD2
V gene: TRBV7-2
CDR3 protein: CASSLVGGEGTQYF
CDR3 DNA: TGTGCCAGCAGCTTAGTGGGGGGGGAAGGTACCCAGTACTTC

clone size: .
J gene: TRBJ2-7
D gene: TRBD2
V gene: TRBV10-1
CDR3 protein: CASSEGVEREGPYEQYF
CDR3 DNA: TGCGCCAGCAGTGAAGGAGTGGAAAGGGAGGGGCCCTACGAGCAGTACTTC

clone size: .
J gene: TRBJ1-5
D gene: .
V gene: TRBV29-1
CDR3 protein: CSVGGDNQPQHF
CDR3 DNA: TGCAGCGTTGGAGGGGACAATCAGCCCCAGCATTTT

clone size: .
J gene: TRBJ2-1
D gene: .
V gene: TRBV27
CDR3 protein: CASSLGAERDEQFF
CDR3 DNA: TGTGCCAGCAGTCTCGGGGCGGAGAGGGATGAGCAGTTCTTC

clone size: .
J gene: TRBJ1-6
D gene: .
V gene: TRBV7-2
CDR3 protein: CASSQDWDSPLHF
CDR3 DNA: TGTGCCAGCAGCCAGGACTGGGATTCACCCCTCCACTTT

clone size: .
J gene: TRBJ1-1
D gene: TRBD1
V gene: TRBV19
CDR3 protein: CASRRQGRGRAFF
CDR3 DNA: TGTGCCAGTAGAAGACAGGGTCGAGGACGAGCTTTCTTT

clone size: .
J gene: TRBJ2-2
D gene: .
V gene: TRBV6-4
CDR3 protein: CASSVQVTGELFF
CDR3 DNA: TGTGCCAGCAGTGTTCAGGTCACCGGGGAGCTGTTTTTT

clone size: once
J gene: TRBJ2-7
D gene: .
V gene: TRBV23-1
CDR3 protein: CASSQAPYRDAPYEQYF
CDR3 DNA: TGCGCCAGCAGTCAAGCCCCCTACAGGGACGCCCCTTACGAGCAGTACTTC

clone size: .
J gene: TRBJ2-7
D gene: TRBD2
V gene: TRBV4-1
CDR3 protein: CASSQDTSGKTWQYF
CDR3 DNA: TGCGCCAGCAGCCAAGATACTAGCGGGAAGACTTGGCAGTACTTC

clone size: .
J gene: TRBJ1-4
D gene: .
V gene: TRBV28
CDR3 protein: CASSLGDLNEKLFF
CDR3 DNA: TGTGCCAGCAGTTTAGGGGACCTTAATGAAAAACTGTTTTTT

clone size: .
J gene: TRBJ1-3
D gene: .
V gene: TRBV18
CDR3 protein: CASSLDRSSGNTIYF
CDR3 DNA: TGTGCCAGCTCACTAGACCGGAGCTCTGGAAACACCATATATTTT

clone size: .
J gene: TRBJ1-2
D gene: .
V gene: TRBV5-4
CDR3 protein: CASNRDSNYGYTF
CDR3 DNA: TGTGCCAGCAACCGGGACTCTAACTATGGCTACACCTTC

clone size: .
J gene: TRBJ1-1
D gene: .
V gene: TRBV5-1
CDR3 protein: CASTSQGPLNTEAFF
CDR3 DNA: TGCGCCAGCACTTCACAGGGCCCATTGAACACTGAAGCTTTCTTT

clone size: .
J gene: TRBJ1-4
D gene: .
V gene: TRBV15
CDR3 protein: CATSRAPTTNEKLFF
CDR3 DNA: TGTGCCACCAGCAGAGCCCCCACAACTAATGAAAAACTGTTTTTT

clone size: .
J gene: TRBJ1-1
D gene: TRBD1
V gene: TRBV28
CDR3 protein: CASSSAQGAPAFF
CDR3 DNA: TGTGCCAGCAGTTCGGCTCAGGGGGCGCCAGCTTTCTTT

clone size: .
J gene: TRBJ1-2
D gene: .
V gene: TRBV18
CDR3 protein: CASSPLQGSNYGYTF
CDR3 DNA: TGTGCCAGCTCACCACTACAGGGCAGCAACTATGGCTACACCTTC

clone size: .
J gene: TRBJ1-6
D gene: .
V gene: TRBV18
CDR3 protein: CASSPITGRDSPLHF
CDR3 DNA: TGTGCCAGCTCACCAATAACTGGACGCGATTCACCCCTCCACTTT

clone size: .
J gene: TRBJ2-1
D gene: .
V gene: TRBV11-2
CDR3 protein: CASSLRATRGSYNEQFF
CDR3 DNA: TGTGCCAGCAGCTTGAGGGCTACCCGCGGCTCCTACAATGAGCAGTTCTTC

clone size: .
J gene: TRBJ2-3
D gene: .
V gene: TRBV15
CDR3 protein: CATSRERLSTDTQYF
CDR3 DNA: TGTGCCACCAGCAGAGAACGGCTTAGCACAGATACGCAGTATTTT

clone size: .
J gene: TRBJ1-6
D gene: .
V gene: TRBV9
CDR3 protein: CASSVEGRGDSPLHF
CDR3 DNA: TGTGCCAGCAGCGTAGAGGGGCGCGGTGATTCACCCCTCCACTTT

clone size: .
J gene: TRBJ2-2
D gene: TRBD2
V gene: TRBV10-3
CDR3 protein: CAISPGLAGAGELFF
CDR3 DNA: TGTGCCATCAGTCCGGGACTAGCGGGAGCCGGGGAGCTGTTTTTT

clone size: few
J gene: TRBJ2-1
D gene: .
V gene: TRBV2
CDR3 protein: CASSEGDEQFF
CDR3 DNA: TGTGCCAGCAGTGAAGGGGATGAGCAGTTCTTC